This TCR beta chain was recovered during a study of cytomegalovirus exposure and HLA in healthy donors. The CDR3 consists of 13 residues. The germline V and J ends were trimmed by 0 bases and 8 bases, with 11 bases remaining between them. Germline V gives CDR1 SGHRS, CDR2 YFSETQ. Both 60 Vbeta primers and 13 Jbeta primers went into the PCR. Sequenced by immunoSEQ multiplex PCR; TCRdb stores in-frame clones only, minus some. The table lists under 300,000 clones, around four fifths of them singletons, with roughly 2% in the top ten. The sample consisted of PBMCs. The chain has TRBV5-1 and TRBJ1-1; D might be TRBD1 (5 bases). This receptor was obtained from a woman aged 40 to 55 in good health and CMV-seropositive. CDR3 protein: CASSLGTQGEAFF. The DNA of the CDR3 is TGCGCCAGCAGCTTGGGGACCCAGGGAGAAGCTTTCTTT.